This TCR beta chain was captured by sequencing in a study of T cell responses to AZD1222 COVID-19 vaccine. The CDR3 has 16 residues. V trimming: 8 bases; J trimming: 4 bases; junction bases outside the gene matches: 16. Germline V gene sequence: CDR1 SEHNR, CDR2 FQNEAQ (reference sequence). Findings of the study overall: Scientists sampled the repertoires only once the peak T cell response had passed.

Assay used: immunoSEQ multiplex PCR; TCRdb lists only in-frame clones, some missing. The sample has about 130,000 clones; 89% are singletons. To note about this clone: The antigen is undetermined.

This receptor was identified in an adult in good health. The sequenced sample was peripheral blood, obtained on day 0 of AZD1222 vaccination. This chain joins TRBV7-9 and TRBJ1-2, with 7 bases that match TRBD1. As DNA, the CDR3 is TGTGCCAGCGTTTGGACAGGAACTCAAGGGGGCTATGGCTACACCTTC. It is translated as CASVWTGTQGGYGYTF.